The source of this TCR beta chain is a study of OX40 agonist ivuxolimab in advanced cancers. CDR3 length: 15 amino acids. Trimming pared 5 bases from V and 5 bases from J, leaving 15 bases between. Germline-derived CDR1 and CDR2 are MNHNY and SVGAGI (reference sequence). Using immunoSEQ multiplex PCR, the repertoire was profiled, and TCRdb retains in-frame clones only, with some absent. The table shows roughly 23,000 clones, with approximately 85% occurring only once. The receptor was derived from an adult with an advanced solid tumor such as melanoma, head and neck, liver or kidney cancer. Sequencing used CD4+ or CD8+ T cells sorted from blood, obtained in a trial of the OX40 agonist ivuxolimab. The genes are TRBV6-6 and TRBJ2-2; possible D gene TRBD2, 6 bases. This chain's CDR3 is CASSDRVGGTGELFF. CDR3 DNA sequence: TGTGCCAGCAGTGACCGAGTGGGAGGAACCGGGGAGCTGTTTTTT.